One and the same sample provided the 14 T cell receptor beta chains below, sequenced in a study of T cells after yellow fever vaccination. TCRdb redid the calling of the 5' RACE reads with MiXCR, one entry per CDR3 protein. The table shows approximately 260,000 distinct CDR3 sequences, with about 5.2% occurring only once. Sequencing was performed on CD4+ T cells sorted from PBMCs, taken on the day of the yellow fever booster vaccination. These TCRs come from a man aged 18 to 30 who received the YFV17D yellow fever vaccine.

V usage is TRBV2 and J usage is TRBJ2-3; 7 nucleotides align to TRBD2. Germline values: CDR1 SNHLY, CDR2 FYNNEI. Trimming removed 4 bases from V and 5 bases from J; junction bases left unmatched: 6. The CDR3 sequence is 14 residues long. CDR3: CASSVSGVGDTQYF. The DNA of the CDR3 is TGTGCCAGCAGTGTAAGCGGGGTGGGAGATACGCAGTATTTT.

This clonotype was detected many times. V gene TRBV5-1 combines with J gene TRBJ2-5, with 12 nucleotides matching TRBD2. V dropped 0 bases and J dropped 2; count of bases not matched to a gene: 11. Germline assignment: CDR1 SGHRS and CDR2 YFSETQ. The CDR3 totals 19 residues. In DNA, the CDR3 is TGCGCCAGCAGCTTGGGAGCTGGACTAGCGGGGACCCAACAAGAGACCCAGTACTTC. Translated, it gives CASSLGAGLAGTQQETQYF.

This chain joins TRBV7-2 and TRBJ1-2; D not resolved. The V and J ends lost 7 bases and 4 bases respectively, with 22 bases between them. The CDR3 covers 16 residues. Germline V gives CDR1 SGHTA, CDR2 FQGNSA. The CDR3 protein is CASTPSGSRSRYGYTF. In nucleotides, the CDR3 is TGTGCCAGCACCCCCTCCGGCAGCAGGTCACGCTATGGCTACACCTTC.

This clonotype came up many times. The CDR3 DNA reads TGTGCCAGCAGTTACTCATTGGCCAGGGCTGGGAACATTCAGTACTTC. This translates into CASSYSLARAGNIQYF. The genes are TRBV6-5 and TRBJ2-4; maybe TRBD1 (5 bases). Germline values: CDR1 MNHEY, CDR2 SVGAGI. Trimming left V 0 bases short and J 7 bases short, with 16 bases between. The CDR3 totals 16 residues.

This clonotype was picked up many times. This sequence joins TRBV5-1 and TRBJ2-2, with 10 bases identical to TRBD1. V was clipped by 4 bases and J by 7 bases; unmatched bases: 4. CDR1 is SGHRS and CDR2 is YFSETQ in the germline V gene. There are 14 residues in the CDR3. CDR3 in DNA: TGCGCCAGCAGCGCCGGGACAGGGGACGGGGAGCTGTTTTTT. Translation gives CASSAGTGDGELFF. The variable domain in full, with the rest retrieved from reference TRBV5-1 and TRBJ2-2, is KAGVTQTPRYLIKTRGQQVTLSCSPISGHRSVSWYQQTPGQGLQFLFEYFSETQRNKGNFPGRFSGRQFSNSRSEMNVSTLELGDSALYLCASSAGTGDGELFFGEGSRLTVL.

This clonotype was detected only a few times. The chain links TRBV2 to TRBJ2-2, with 7 bases identical to TRBD1. The CDR3 runs to 14 residues. With V trimmed by 7 bases and J by 5 bases, 7 bases remained unmatched. Looked up from germline, CDR1 is SNHLY and CDR2 is FYNNEI. In DNA form, the CDR3 reads TGTGCCAGCACCACGACAGGGACGACCGGGGAGCTGTTTTTT. This translates into CASTTTGTTGELFF.

This clonotype appeared many times. The chain carries TRBV10-3 and TRBJ2-5, with D unresolved. The V end was cut by 0 bases, the J end by 5 bases, with 7 bases between. Germline V gene data show CDR1 as ENHRY and CDR2 as SYGVKD. The CDR3 sequence is 13 residues long. This CDR3 reads CAISESTLETQYF. The DNA for the CDR3 is TGTGCCATCAGTGAGTCGACTCTCGAGACCCAGTACTTC.

This clonotype was picked up a small number of times. The J gene is TRBJ1-6, the V gene TRBV7-3; D unresolved. The V gene lost 1 base and the J gene lost 2 bases, with 9 bases spanning the gap. The CDR3 length is 16 residues. Looked up from germline, CDR1 is SGHTA and CDR2 is FQGTGA. The CDR3, as DNA: TGTGCCAGCAGCTTAATTGGAGGGCCCTATAATTCACCCCTCCACTTT. Its translation is CASSLIGGPYNSPLHF.

This clonotype was seen repeatedly, ten times or more. The chain joins TRBV10-3 to TRBJ2-5, with 7 bases lining up with TRBD2. CDR3 length: 15 amino acids. V was clipped by 5 bases and J by 1 base; unmatched bases: 7. The germline V gene encodes CDR1 ENHRY and CDR2 SYGVKD. DNA of the CDR3: TGTGCCATCAGTCCGGCGGGGGACTTCCAAGAGACCCAGTACTTC. This codes for CAISPAGDFQETQYF.

This clonotype was found many times. The rearrangement links TRBV5-1 to TRBJ2-1; TRBD2 might be the D (6 bases). Germline V lookup: CDR1 SGHRS, CDR2 YFSETQ. V lost 2 bases and J 3 bases, leaving 21 bases between the germline ends. This CDR3 spans 18 amino acids. This CDR3 is CASSLSSLAAGSYNEQFF. In DNA form, the CDR3 reads TGCGCCAGCAGCTTAAGCTCCTTGGCCGCGGGAAGCTACAATGAGCAGTTCTTC.

This clonotype was seen a few times. The chain uses TRBV29-1 and TRBJ2-1; weak D call: TRBD1 (6 bases). The germline V and J ends were trimmed by 6 bases and 9 bases, with 12 bases remaining between them. The V gene's germline CDR1 is SQVTM and CDR2 ANQGSEA. The CDR3 spans 11 residues. CDR3 protein: CSVGAVGEQFF. CDR3 DNA sequence: TGCAGCGTGGGGGCGGTCGGTGAGCAGTTCTTC.

This clonotype has at least ten counts. This rearrangement joins TRBV7-9 to TRBJ1-5; possibly TRBD1 for D (5 bases). In germline, CDR1 is SEHNR, CDR2 FQNEAQ (reference sequence). The CDR3 sequence is 15 residues long. Trimming took 2 bases from V and 5 from J, leaving 13 bases between them. The chain's CDR3 is CASSLNEGRDQPQHF. CDR3 in DNA: TGTGCCAGCAGCTTAAATGAGGGCAGGGATCAGCCCCAGCATTTT.

This clonotype has at least ten counts. J is TRBJ2-7 and V is TRBV5-1; no definite D call. Germline CDR1 and CDR2: SGHRS and YFSETQ. Trimming took 4 bases from V and 1 from J, leaving 15 bases between them. This CDR3 contains 15 residues. The CDR3 reads CASSPDGLSSYEQYF. The CDR3, as DNA: TGCGCCAGCAGCCCGGACGGATTATCTTCCTACGAGCAGTACTTC.

This clonotype has just a few counts. The chain couples TRBV4-1 to TRBJ1-5; no firm D call. Germline loops: CDR1 MGHRA, CDR2 YSYEKL. Trimming shortened V by 0 bases and J by 11 bases, and 14 bases separated the two germline ends. The CDR3 is 14 amino acids. CDR3 coding DNA: TGCGCCAGCAGCCAAGATCTAGCGGGTCGGGCCCAGCATTTT. Protein: CASSQDLAGRAQHF.